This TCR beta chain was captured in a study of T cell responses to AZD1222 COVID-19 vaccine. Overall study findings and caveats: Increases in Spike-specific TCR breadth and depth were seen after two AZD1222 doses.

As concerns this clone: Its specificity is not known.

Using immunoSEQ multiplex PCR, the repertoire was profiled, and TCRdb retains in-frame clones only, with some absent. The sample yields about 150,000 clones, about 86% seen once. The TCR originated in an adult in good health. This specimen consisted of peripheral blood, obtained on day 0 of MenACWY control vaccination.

The CDR3 nucleotides read TGCGCCAGCAGCCAATTCGGACTTCCCTACAATGAGCAGTTCTTC. Translation: CASSQFGLPYNEQFF. This chain connects TRBV4-1 to TRBJ2-1, with TRBD2 as a possible D gene (5 bases). The V end lost 2 bases, the J end lost 2 bases, and 10 bases lay between the germline ends. There are 15 residues in the CDR3. Germline-derived CDR1 and CDR2 are MGHRA and YSYEKL.